The clone carrying this TCR beta chain was recorded at least ten times. The data originate from a study of blood T cell repertoires in COVID-19. Background on the study: The study drew acute and convalescent COVID-19 samples from the United States, Italy and Spain. T cells, B-cell-depleted T cells, or PBMCs provided the cDNA or gDNA that served as material.

The table came from immunoSEQ multiplex PCR; TCRdb's copy has only in-frame clones and leaves some out. This table has fewer than 200,000 clones, about 74% appearing once. The specimen was peripheral blood. This receptor was obtained from an elderly woman with acute or convalescent COVID-19.

This chain's CDR3 is CSASDWGLEETQYF. CDR3 DNA: TGCAGTGCTAGTGATTGGGGACTAGAAGAGACCCAGTACTTC. This rearrangement joins TRBV20-1 to TRBJ2-5; 8 bases match TRBD2. The CDR3 totals 14 residues. The germline gives CDR1 DFQATT, CDR2 SNEGSKA (reference sequence). With 3 bases clipped from V and 3 bases from J, the junction kept 6 bases outside the gene matches.